The entry below gives a single T cell receptor (beta chain) sequence along with its context. Its antigen is as yet unknown. The entry originates in a study of T-cell reconstitution after alpha-beta-depleted transplantation in children. V dropped 6 bases and J dropped 5; count of bases not matched to a gene: 9. CDR3 length equals 14 residues. Findings and caveats of the study: Surviving recipient cells, namely T cells and thymic progenitors, were the source of high day-60 TCRbeta diversity in some patients. Expanded graft clones numbering several hundred reportedly gave rise to alpha-beta T cells about two months after transplant.

Preparation of the TCRbeta library was carried out with unique molecular identifiers. One entry per CDR3 protein, called by TCRdb with MiXCR from the PCR reads. The data contain a few hundred thousand distinct CDR3 sequences, over 20% of them singletons. Sequencing used PBMCs, obtained before TCRalphabeta/CD19-depleted stem cell transplant. The TCR originated in a boy in the first two years of life with Wiskott-Aldrich syndrome, due to receive a stem cell transplant. The chain combines TRBV12-3 or TRBV12-4 with TRBJ1-1; 7 nucleotides align to TRBD1. CDR3 in amino acids: CASSRRQGRTEAFF. Written as DNA, the CDR3 is TGTGCCAGCAGCCGCAGACAGGGACGGACTGAAGCTTTCTTT.